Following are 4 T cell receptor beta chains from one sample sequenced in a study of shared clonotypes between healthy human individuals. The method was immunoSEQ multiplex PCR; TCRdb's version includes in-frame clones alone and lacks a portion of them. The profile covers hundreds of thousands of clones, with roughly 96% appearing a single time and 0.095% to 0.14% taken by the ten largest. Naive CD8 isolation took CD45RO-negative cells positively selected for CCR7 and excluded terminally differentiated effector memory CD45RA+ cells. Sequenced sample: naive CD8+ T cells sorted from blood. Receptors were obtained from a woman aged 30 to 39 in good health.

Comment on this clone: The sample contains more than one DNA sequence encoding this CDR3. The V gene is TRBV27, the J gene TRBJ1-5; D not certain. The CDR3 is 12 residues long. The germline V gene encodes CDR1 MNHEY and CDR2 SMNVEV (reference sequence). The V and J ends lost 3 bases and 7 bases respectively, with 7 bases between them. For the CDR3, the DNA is TGTGCCAGCAGTTTCCACGGGCAGCCCCAGCATTTT. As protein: CASSFHGQPQHF.

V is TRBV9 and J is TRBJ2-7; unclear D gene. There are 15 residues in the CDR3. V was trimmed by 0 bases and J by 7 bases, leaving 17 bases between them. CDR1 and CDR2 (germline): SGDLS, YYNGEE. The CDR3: CASSVAGQSENEQYF. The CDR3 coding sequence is TGTGCCAGCAGCGTAGCAGGTCAGTCGGAGAATGAGCAGTACTTC.

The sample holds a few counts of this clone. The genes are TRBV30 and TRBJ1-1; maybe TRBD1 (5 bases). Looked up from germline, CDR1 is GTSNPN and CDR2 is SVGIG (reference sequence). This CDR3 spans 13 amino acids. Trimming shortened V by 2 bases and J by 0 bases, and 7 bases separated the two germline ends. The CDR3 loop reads CAWSLTVNTEAFF. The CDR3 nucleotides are TGTGCCTGGAGTCTGACAGTGAACACTGAAGCTTTCTTT.

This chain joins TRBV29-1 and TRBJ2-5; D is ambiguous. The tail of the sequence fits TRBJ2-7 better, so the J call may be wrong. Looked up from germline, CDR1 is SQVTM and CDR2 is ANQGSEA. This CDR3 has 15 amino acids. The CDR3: CSVESSSESNYEQYF. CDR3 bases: TGCAGCGTGGAAAGCTCGTCGGAATCTAACTACGAGCAGTACTTC.